This T cell receptor (beta chain) was identified during a study of cytomegalovirus exposure and HLA in healthy donors. Study-wide points: Among TCR sequences, most were rare, though some public TCRs appeared in many donors. Cytomegalovirus association was assigned to approximately 160 TCR beta chains. Earlier results showed most TCR beta V segments being productive about 87% or about 30% of the time. Association of a missense DCLRE1C variant with TCR beta V- and J-gene trimming was reported in a later analysis.

Primers included in the PCR were 60 Vbeta and 13 Jbeta primers. Data came from immunoSEQ multiplex PCR; TCRdb stores just in-frame clones and leaves some out. The sample has around 150,000 clones, over 80% seen once. Details on this clone: The antigen remains unidentified.

The TCR comes from a man aged 35 to 55 in good health and CMV-seronegative. Sequenced input: PBMCs.

CDR3 DNA sequence: TGCGCCAGCAGCCGGACAGTCAAAGAGACCCAGTACTTC. As protein: CASSRTVKETQYF. The gene calls are TRBV5-1 and TRBJ2-5; D is possibly TRBD1 (6 bases). CDR3 size: 13 residues. The V and J ends lost 4 bases and 3 bases respectively, with 10 bases between them. Germline CDR1 and CDR2: SGHRS and YFSETQ.